These T cell receptor beta chains were read from a single sample in a study of T cell changes during pregnancy in multiple sclerosis. TCRdb's copy holds only in-frame clones and misses some; the assay was immunoSEQ multiplex PCR. The data show under 60,000 clones, roughly 94% seen once. The specimen comprised CD4+ T cells from peripheral blood mononuclear cells, sampled in the third trimester of pregnancy. Source of these receptors: a female donor with multiple sclerosis, enrolled in a pregnancy study. Each CDR3 is given with its conserved first and last residue. A D gene is named only where the DNA matches it firmly. Rows may omit the clone size; those that give it use once, few, many or a size class.

size	V	J	D	CDR3	DNA
-	TRBV14	TRBJ2-4	TRBD2	CASSQNTPELAVAKNIQYF	TGTGCCAGCAGCCAGAATACGCCGGAACTAGCGGTAGCCAAAAACATTCAGTACTTC
once	TRBV5-1	TRBJ1-4	-	CASSPTGTTNEKLFF	TGCGCCAGCAGCCCAACAGGGACAACTAATGAAAAACTGTTTTTT
-	TRBV2	TRBJ2-2	-	CASREITSAGELFF	TGTGCCAGCAGGGAGATCACTAGTGCCGGGGAGCTGTTTTTT
-	TRBV2	TRBJ2-2	TRBD2	CASMSRTSNTGELFF	TGTGCCAGCATGAGTAGGACTAGCAACACCGGGGAGCTGTTTTTT
-	TRBV15	TRBJ2-3	-	CATSSTRLVISDTQYF	TGTGCCACCAGCAGTACCCGACTAGTGATCTCAGATACGCAGTATTTT
-	TRBV5-4	TRBJ2-7	TRBD2	CASSLGGTSSYEQYF	TGTGCCAGCAGCTTGGGAGGGACTAGTTCCTACGAGCAGTACTTC
-	TRBV29-1	TRBJ1-1	-	CSPQKTVNTEAFF	TGCAGCCCTCAGAAGACAGTGAACACTGAAGCTTTCTTT
few	TRBV9	TRBJ2-2	-	CASSVAGTGELFF	TGTGCCAGCAGCGTAGCAGGTACCGGGGAGCTGTTTTTT
-	TRBV5-1	TRBJ1-2	-	CASSEHNYGYTF	TGCGCCAGCAGCGAACATAACTATGGCTACACCTTC
-	TRBV7-9	TRBJ1-3	-	CASSLKGARGNTIYF	TGTGCCAGCAGCTTAAAAGGGGCTCGAGGAAACACCATATATTTT
-	TRBV7-2	TRBJ1-5	-	CASSLAGPNQPQHF	TGTGCCAGCAGCTTGGCAGGGCCTAATCAGCCCCAGCATTTT
-	TRBV18	TRBJ1-4	TRBD1	CASSPPGTGSEKLFF	TGTGCCAGCTCACCTCCAGGGACAGGATCAGAAAAACTGTTTTTT
-	TRBV7-9	TRBJ2-3	TRBD1	CARHKLGQGAFTDTQYF	TGTGCCAGACACAAACTCGGGCAGGGGGCCTTCACAGATACGCAGTATTTT
-	TRBV2	TRBJ2-7	-	CASRAIYEQYF	TGTGCCAGCAGGGCCATTTACGAGCAGTACTTC
-	TRBV29-1	TRBJ1-1	-	CSVLPGPALQNTEAFF	TGCAGCGTTCTACCGGGTCCAGCTCTTCAAAACACTGAAGCTTTCTTT
-	TRBV29-1	TRBJ1-3	-	CSFTQEGNTIYF	TGCAGCTTCACGCAGGAAGGAAACACCATATATTTT
-	TRBV6-6	TRBJ1-1	TRBD1	CASSYAGQASTEAFF	TGTGCCAGCAGTTACGCGGGACAGGCTAGCACTGAAGCTTTCTTT
-	TRBV5-6	TRBJ1-4	TRBD1	CASSLPGTVNEKLFF	TGTGCCAGCAGTCTACCCGGGACAGTTAATGAAAAACTGTTTTTT
-	TRBV5-5	TRBJ2-2	-	CASSFFRANTGELFF	TGTGCCAGCAGCTTCTTCAGGGCGAACACCGGGGAGCTGTTTTTT
-	TRBV28	TRBJ2-3	-	CASSLPSPDTQYF	TGTGCCAGCAGTTTACCTAGTCCAGATACGCAGTATTTT
-	TRBV5-4	TRBJ2-1	-	CASSIRPTAKQFF	TGTGCCAGCAGCATACGACCGACAGCGAAGCAGTTCTTC
-	TRBV6-5	TRBJ1-3	-	CASSYSRVSGNTIYF	TGTGCCAGCAGTTACTCGAGGGTCTCTGGAAACACCATATATTTT
-	TRBV5-1	TRBJ2-7	-	CASTSTTGTMHEQYF	TGCGCCAGCACGTCCACGACCGGGACAATGCACGAGCAGTACTTC
once	TRBV28	TRBJ1-2	-	CASSRAGTPGGYTF	TGTGCCAGCAGTCGGGCCGGGACACCAGGTGGCTACACCTTC
-	TRBV21-1	TRBJ1-2	-	CASSTEQPGQGYGYTF	TGTGCCAGCAGCACCGAACAACCGGGACAGGGCTATGGCTACACCTTC
-	TRBV7-9	TRBJ2-1	TRBD2	CASSPIAGGAYNEQFF	TGTGCCAGCAGCCCGATAGCGGGAGGAGCCTACAATGAGCAGTTCTTC
-	TRBV11-3	TRBJ1-3	-	CASSLEPTGRSGNTIYF	TGTGCCAGCAGCTTAGAACCGACAGGCCGCTCTGGAAACACCATATATTTT
-	TRBV27	TRBJ2-3	TRBD2	CASRLAGGDTQYF	TGTGCCAGCAGACTAGCGGGGGGAGATACGCAGTATTTT
-	TRBV6-5	TRBJ1-2	TRBD1	CASSYSWDSYGYTF	TGTGCCAGCAGTTACTCGTGGGACAGCTATGGCTACACCTTC
once	TRBV19	TRBJ2-7	-	CASSIDVWTRGEQYF	TGTGCCAGTAGTATAGATGTGTGGACCAGGGGCGAGCAGTACTTC
-	TRBV4-3	TRBJ2-3	TRBD1	CASSLGTASDTQYF	TGCGCCAGCAGCCTTGGGACAGCCTCAGATACGCAGTATTTT
once	TRBV11-3	TRBJ1-6	-	CASSPEEGSPLHF	TGTGCCAGCAGCCCAGAGGAGGGTTCACCCCTCCACTTT
-	TRBV7-2	TRBJ2-7	-	CASSLSRGQGTYEQYF	TGTGCCAGCAGCTTATCTCGAGGGCAAGGGACCTACGAGCAGTACTTC
once	TRBV7-8	TRBJ2-7	-	CASSSRDYEQYF	TGTGCCAGCAGCTCCCGGGACTACGAGCAGTACTTC
-	TRBV5-4	TRBJ2-2	-	CASSSGGHSNTGELFF	TGTGCCAGCAGCTCCGGCGGGCACTCTAACACCGGGGAGCTGTTTTTT
-	TRBV28	TRBJ2-7	-	CASSFQRIGEQYF	TGTGCCAGCAGTTTCCAGCGTATCGGAGAGCAGTACTTC
-	TRBV2	TRBJ1-6	TRBD1	CATRTGSSYNSPLHF	TGTGCCACCAGGACAGGGAGCTCCTATAATTCACCCCTCCACTTT
once	TRBV29-1	TRBJ2-2	-	CSVASGATGELFF	TGCAGCGTTGCCTCAGGGGCCACCGGGGAGCTGTTTTTT
-	TRBV7-9	TRBJ1-2	TRBD1	CASRGKGADYGYTF	TGTGCCAGCAGGGGAAAGGGGGCTGACTATGGCTACACCTTC
-	TRBV11-3	TRBJ2-2	TRBD1	CASSPGQGGPGELFF	TGTGCCAGCAGCCCTGGACAGGGAGGACCCGGGGAGCTGTTTTTT
-	TRBV6-1	TRBJ2-2	TRBD2	CASSSWGGRDGELFF	TGTGCCAGCAGCTCATGGGGGGGACGGGACGGGGAGCTGTTTTTT
-	TRBV7-6	TRBJ1-6	TRBD1	CASSLTGEDSPLHF	TGTGCCAGCAGCTTGACAGGGGAGGATTCACCCCTCCACTTT
-	TRBV5-1	TRBJ1-1	-	CASSLGSVNTEAFF	TGCGCCAGCAGCTTGGGTTCAGTGAACACTGAAGCTTTCTTT
once	TRBV5-1	TRBJ2-1	TRBD2	CASSRSSGVLNEQFF	TGCGCCAGCAGCAGATCTAGCGGGGTGCTCAATGAGCAGTTCTTC
-	TRBV7-6	TRBJ1-5	-	CASSTGQNSNQPQHF	TGTGCCAGCAGCACAGGACAGAATAGCAATCAGCCCCAGCATTTT
-	TRBV18	TRBJ2-3	TRBD2	CASSPTRGDFDTQYF	TGTGCCAGCTCACCAACCCGGGGGGATTTTGATACGCAGTATTTT
-	TRBV5-1	TRBJ2-1	TRBD1	CASSLRQGAINEQFF	TGCGCCAGCAGCTTGCGGCAGGGGGCTATCAATGAGCAGTTCTTC
-	TRBV2	TRBJ1-6	TRBD1	CASSDQGQFNNSPLHF	TGTGCCAGCAGTGACCAGGGACAGTTCAATAATTCACCCCTCCACTTT
-	TRBV5-4	TRBJ1-4	TRBD1	CASSPGPGTGWEKLFF	TGTGCCAGCAGCCCCGGTCCCGGGACAGGTTGGGAAAAACTGTTTTTT
once	TRBV28	TRBJ1-2	-	CASAGSYGYTF	TGTGCCAGCGCAGGCTCCTATGGCTACACCTTC
many	TRBV5-4	TRBJ2-3	TRBD2	CASSLEGLAGGFSTDTQYF	TGTGCCAGCAGCTTGGAGGGACTAGCGGGGGGGTTTAGCACAGATACGCAGTATTTT
-	TRBV7-3	TRBJ2-7	-	CASSLTAGDGEQYF	TGTGCCAGCAGCTTAACGGCAGGGGATGGGGAGCAGTACTTC